What follows are 13 T cell receptor beta chains derived from one specimen sequenced in a study of OX40 agonist ivuxolimab in advanced cancers. Libraries were prepared by immunoSEQ multiplex PCR; TCRdb keeps only in-frame clonotypes and omits some of them. The sample contains some 83,000 clones, about 93% of which appear only once. The specimen was CD4+ or CD8+ T cells sorted from blood, collected in a trial of the OX40 agonist ivuxolimab. The receptors here all came from an adult with an advanced solid tumor such as melanoma, head and neck, liver or kidney cancer.

This clone was counted only a few times. J is TRBJ1-5 and V is TRBV6-6; D gene uncertain. Germline V gives CDR1 MNHNY, CDR2 SVGAGI (reference sequence). CDR3 length: 10 amino acids. Trimming removed 9 bases at V and 5 bases at J, with 5 bases between. CDR3 protein: CASNYQPQHF. Here the CDR3 DNA reads TGTGCCAGTAACTATCAGCCCCAGCATTTT.

The V gene is TRBV4-1, the J gene TRBJ2-7; 7 positions match TRBD2. The V and J ends lost 0 bases and 3 bases, in that order; junction bases with no gene match: 8. Germline V lookup: CDR1 MGHRA, CDR2 YSYEKL. CDR3 length: 16 amino acids. CDR3 bases: TGCGCCAGCAGCCAAGATGCGGGAGTGTCCCTCTACGAGCAGTACTTC. Its protein is CASSQDAGVSLYEQYF.

This rearrangement joins TRBV5-6 to TRBJ1-2; D gene ambiguous. CDR1 and CDR2 from the germline V gene are SGHDT and YYEEEE. The CDR3 loop spans 12 amino acids. The V gene lost 1 base and the J gene lost 7 bases, with 8 bases spanning the gap. The CDR3 DNA reads as TGTGCCAGCAGCTTGCCCGGGAGTGGCTACACCTTC. It translates to CASSLPGSGYTF. Using reference TRBV5-6 and TRBJ1-2 for the parts outside the CDR3, the full variable domain is DAGVTQSPTHLIKTRGQQVTLRCSPKSGHDTVSWYQQALGQGPQFIFQYYEEEERQRGNFPDRFSGHQFPNYSSELNVNALLLGDSALYLCASSLPGSGYTFGSGTRLTVV.

The V call is TRBV27, the J call TRBJ1-1; D ambiguous. V gave up 5 bases and J gave up 0 bases, with 10 bases separating them. Germline V gene lookup returns CDR1 MNHEY and CDR2 SMNVEV (reference sequence). CDR3 length: 14 amino acids. The CDR3 loop reads CASSRRTVNTEAFF. The CDR3 nucleotides are TGTGCCAGCAGTCGCCGGACGGTGAACACTGAAGCTTTCTTT.

V is TRBV7-8 and J is TRBJ2-2; TRBD2 aligns across 10 bases. The CDR3 runs 14 residues. V was pared by 5 bases and J by 6 bases, with 3 bases of the junction left unmatched. The germline CDR1 and CDR2 sequences are SGHVS and FQNEAQ. CDR3 residues: CASSPLAGAGELFF. CDR3 DNA: TGTGCCAGCAGCCCCCTAGCGGGGGCCGGGGAGCTGTTTTTT.

This chain joins TRBV9 and TRBJ1-2, with D possibly matching TRBD1 (5 bases). The V end was cut by 4 bases, the J end by 0 bases, with 13 bases between. This CDR3 has 15 residues. Per the germline V gene, CDR1 is SGDLS and CDR2 is YYNGEE. As DNA, the CDR3 is TGTGCCAGCAGCACTCGTACGGGGGCTAACTATGGCTACACCTTC. Translation: CASSTRTGANYGYTF.

The rearrangement links TRBV6-5 to TRBJ1-2; D remains ambiguous. The CDR3 is made up of 15 amino acids. Germline V gene lookup returns CDR1 MNHEY and CDR2 SVGAGI. Trimming pared 7 bases from V and 6 bases from J, leaving 21 bases between. CDR3 residues: CASTSYPGSRNGYTF. For the CDR3, the DNA is TGTGCCAGCACGAGTTACCCCGGCAGTCGGAATGGCTACACCTTC.

This chain links TRBV13 with TRBJ1-4; D may be TRBD1 (5 bases). Trimming took 2 bases from V and 2 from J, leaving 9 bases between them. Germline V lookup: CDR1 PRHDT, CDR2 FYEKMQ (reference sequence). The CDR3 contains 15 residues. The chain's CDR3 is CASSLTPGTNEKLFF. Here the CDR3 DNA reads TGTGCCAGCAGCTTAACCCCAGGGACTAATGAAAAACTGTTTTTT.

The chain uses TRBV2 and TRBJ2-3; tentatively, D is TRBD1 (6 bases). Germline values: CDR1 SNHLY, CDR2 FYNNEI. This CDR3 is built from 15 residues. The V and J ends lost 4 bases and 3 bases respectively, with 14 bases between them. This CDR3 is CASSAPPQGTDTQYF. The CDR3 nucleotides are TGTGCCAGCAGTGCCCCGCCGCAGGGGACAGATACGCAGTATTTT.

The rearrangement uses TRBV28 and TRBJ2-1; D uncertain. Between the trimmed V and J ends, which lost 7 bases and 4 bases, there was a span of 11 bases. This CDR3 has 13 amino acids. Germline CDR1 MDHEN, CDR2 SYDVKM. CDR3 DNA: TGTGCCAGCACGCCAGGAGCTTACAATGAGCAGTTCTTC. This gives the protein CASTPGAYNEQFF.

This clone was seen just once. DNA of the CDR3: TGTGCCATCAGTGTCCGTAGCGGGAGCCTCTACGAGCAGTACTTC. Translating gives CAISVRSGSLYEQYF. V gene TRBV10-3 combines with J gene TRBJ2-7; 9 nucleotides align to TRBD2. Germline CDR1 is ENHRY and CDR2 is SYGVKD. The CDR3 contains 15 residues. The V and J ends lost 4 bases and 3 bases, in that order; junction bases with no gene match: 7.

The chain employs TRBV7-3 and TRBJ1-2; D unresolved. V gave up 5 bases and J gave up 2 bases, with 12 bases separating them. There are 14 residues in the CDR3. Germline assignment: CDR1 SGHTA and CDR2 FQGTGA. In DNA, the CDR3 is TGTGCCAGCAGCCCCGAAGTAGGCAACTATGGCTACACCTTC. Translated: CASSPEVGNYGYTF.

V is TRBV28 and J is TRBJ2-5, with D possibly TRBD2 on 5 matching bases. V was pared by 3 bases and J by 7 bases, with 12 bases between. The CDR3 has 13 amino acids. The germline V gene has CDR1 MDHEN and CDR2 SYDVKM. This chain's CDR3 is CASSLRGLGTQYF. DNA for the CDR3: TGTGCCAGCAGTTTGCGCGGGTTGGGGACCCAGTACTTC.